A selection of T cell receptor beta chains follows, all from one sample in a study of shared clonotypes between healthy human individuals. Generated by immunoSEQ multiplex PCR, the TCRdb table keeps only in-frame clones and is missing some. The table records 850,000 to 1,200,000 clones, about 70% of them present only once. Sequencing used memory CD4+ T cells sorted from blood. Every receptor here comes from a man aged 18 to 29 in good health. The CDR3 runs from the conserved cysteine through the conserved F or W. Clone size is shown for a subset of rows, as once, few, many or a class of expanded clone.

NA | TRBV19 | CASGTTGPGQETQYF
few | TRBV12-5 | CASGSGLAGGIYNEQFF
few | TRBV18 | CASSPVQGNTIYF
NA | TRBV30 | CAWSVSQGFHSPLHF
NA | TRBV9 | CASSDRSGTGELFF
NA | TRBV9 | CASSVAPPGVAGEETQYF
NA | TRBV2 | CASSERQLAATNEKLFF
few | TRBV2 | CASSQDLSSTDTQYF
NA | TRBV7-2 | CASSFGAFTDTQYF
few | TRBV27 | CASSPTGPFSNQPQHF
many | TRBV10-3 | CAISASQPAGVTQYF
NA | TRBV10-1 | CASSASVLGLAGGEQYF
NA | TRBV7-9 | CASSLTDGYEYF
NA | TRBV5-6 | CASSLAGRAPDTQYF
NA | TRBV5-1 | CASSLEGGRKNEQFF
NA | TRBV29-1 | CSVADRVGGGYTF
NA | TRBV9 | CASSVDPGRGELFF
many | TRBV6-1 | CASSHEGGQNYGYTF
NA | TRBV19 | CASSIGRNVDSPLHF
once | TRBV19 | CASSIRGQVSDTQYF
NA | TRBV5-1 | CASSPLDTATNEKLFF
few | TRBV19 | CASNTGPLEAFF
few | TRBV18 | CASSPNGGGETQYF
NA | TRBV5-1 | CASSLMPGTGANVLTF
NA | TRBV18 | CASSPDRGMGYTF
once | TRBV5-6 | CASSFGQETQYF
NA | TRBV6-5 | CASSMTGAYGYTF
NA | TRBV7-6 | CASSSRVAETQYF
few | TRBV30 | CAWSAQGGNTEAFF
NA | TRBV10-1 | CASSESVPTNIQYF
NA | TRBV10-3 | CAISPGQIYGYTF
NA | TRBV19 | CASTIATSGTPDTQYF
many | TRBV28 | CASRIGGSGNTEAFF
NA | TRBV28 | CASRPGQGGGYTF